These 17 T cell receptor beta chains came from one sample sequenced in a study of cytomegalovirus exposure and HLA in healthy donors. The PCR employed 60 Vbeta primers together with 13 Jbeta primers. Using immunoSEQ multiplex PCR, the repertoire was profiled, and TCRdb retains in-frame clones only, with some absent. The table lists over 250,000 clones, 65% to 85% of them singletons. Input material: PBMCs. These receptors were collected from a female donor in good health and CMV-seronegative.

The sample holds a few counts of this clone. The genes are TRBV9 and TRBJ2-7, with D hard to call. The V gene's germline CDR1 is SGDLS and CDR2 YYNGEE. This CDR3 has 15 residues. V shed 3 bases and J shed 0 bases, with 13 bases lying between them. As DNA, the CDR3 is TGTGCCAGCAGCGCCGGGTCTCTGAACTCCTACGAGCAGTACTTC. Its protein product is CASSAGSLNSYEQYF.

The table lists this clone with a count of one. V is TRBV7-9 and J is TRBJ2-1; 8 positions agree with TRBD1. V shed 6 bases, J shed 2 bases, and the junction held 12 bases outside the gene matches. Germline CDR1 reads SEHNR; CDR2 reads FQNEAQ (reference sequence). The CDR3 extends over 17 amino acids. CDR3 DNA: TGTGCCAGCAGTCGTAGAGGGACAGGAGTTACCTACAATGAGCAGTTCTTC. It is translated as CASSRRGTGVTYNEQFF.

The table lists this clone with a few counts. CDR3 nucleotides: TGTGCCAGCAGCGGGCCCGATTTTCCGACAGGGCTTGAGGAGACCCAGTACTTC. This translates into CASSGPDFPTGLEETQYF. The chain combines TRBV9 with TRBJ2-5; 7 bases line up with TRBD1. The V and J ends lost 3 bases and 5 bases, in that order; junction bases with no gene match: 19. CDR3 length: 18 amino acids. Germline assignment: CDR1 SGDLS and CDR2 YYNGEE.

This chain connects TRBV6-5 to TRBJ2-7; 8 bases match TRBD1. The length of the CDR3 is 13 residues. Per the germline V gene, CDR1 is MNHEY and CDR2 is SVGAGI. The V segment lost 6 bases and the J segment 0 bases; nucleotides outside the gene matches: 1. The CDR3 loop reads CASRGTGSYEQYF. Written as DNA, the CDR3 is TGTGCCAGCAGGGGGACAGGCTCCTACGAGCAGTACTTC.

The DNA for the CDR3 is TGCAGCGTGGCGGGACAGGTCGGAGACAATGAGCAGTTCTTC. Protein: CSVAGQVGDNEQFF. V gene TRBV29-1 combines with J gene TRBJ2-1, with 8 bases aligning to TRBD1. The germline CDR1 and CDR2 sequences are SQVTM and ANQGSEA. V lost 6 bases to trimming and J lost 5 bases; unmatched junction nucleotides: 9. CDR3 size: 14 residues.

The V and J genes are TRBV27 and TRBJ2-7, with a tentative D call TRBD2 (5 bases). CDR3 length: 14 residues. The germline CDR1 and CDR2 sequences are MNHEY and SMNVEV (reference sequence). Trimming removed 4 bases from V and 0 bases from J, with 10 bases in between. The CDR3, as DNA: TGTGCCAGCAGTTACAGCGGACCCTCCTACGAGCAGTACTTC. Encoded protein: CASSYSGPSYEQYF.

This rearrangement joins TRBV19 to TRBJ2-1; D is possibly TRBD2 (5 bases). Germline loops: CDR1 LNHDA, CDR2 SQIVND (reference sequence). The V end lost 1 base, the J end lost 0 bases, and 16 bases lay between the germline ends. The CDR3 sequence is 18 residues long. CDR3 bases: TGTGCCAGTAGTATAGGGAAGCTAGGCGGAGGCTCCTACAATGAGCAGTTCTTC. It translates to CASSIGKLGGGSYNEQFF.

This clone came up once. The chain links TRBV5-1 to TRBJ2-7; D unresolved. Trimming shortened V by 4 bases and J by 2 bases, and 16 bases separated the two germline ends. The length of the CDR3 is 15 residues. CDR1 and CDR2 from the germline V gene are SGHRS and YFSETQ. CDR3 in DNA: TGCGCCAGCAGCCCGTCCGCGCTCCCTACCTACGAGCAGTACTTC. Translated, it gives CASSPSALPTYEQYF.

The rearrangement joins TRBV7-9 to TRBJ2-1; 14 positions agree with TRBD2. CDR1 is SEHNR, CDR2 FQNEAQ, per germline (reference sequence). The trim removed 1 base at V and 10 bases at J, leaving 6 bases unmatched. The CDR3 sequence is 16 residues long. The CDR3 reads CASSLGGLAGVGEQFF. CDR3 in DNA: TGTGCCAGCAGCTTAGGGGGACTAGCGGGAGTCGGAGAGCAGTTCTTC.

The V gene is TRBV27, the J gene TRBJ1-5, with 8 bases that match TRBD1. V lost 5 bases to trimming and J lost 7 bases; unmatched junction nucleotides: 13. Germline values: CDR1 MNHEY, CDR2 SMNVEV (reference sequence). The CDR3 spans 16 residues. The DNA of the CDR3 is TGTGCCAGCAGTCCGAACAGACAGGGGACGGGACAGCCCCAGCATTTT. It yields the protein CASSPNRQGTGQPQHF.

The chain combines TRBV5-1 with TRBJ2-6, with D possibly being TRBD2 (5 bases). The CDR3 totals 15 residues. Trimming took 2 bases from V and 4 from J, leaving 10 bases between them. Per the germline V gene, CDR1 is SGHRS and CDR2 is YFSETQ. The CDR3 sequence is CASSFGVVGANVLTF. Written as DNA, the CDR3 is TGCGCCAGCAGCTTCGGGGTCGTGGGGGCCAACGTCCTGACTTTC.

This CDR3 reads CASSLGSNSPLHF. The CDR3, as DNA: TGTGCCAGCAGCTTAGGGAGTAATTCACCCCTCCACTTT. The V call is TRBV11-3, the J call TRBJ1-6; the D is unclear. Trimming took off 1 base at V and 6 bases at J, with 4 bases between the two ends. Germline V gene sequence: CDR1 SGHNT, CDR2 YENEEA. The CDR3 runs to 13 residues.

The chain has TRBV11-3 and TRBJ2-5; TRBD2 might be the D (5 bases). CDR3 length equals 16 residues. V lost 0 bases and J 1 base, leaving 12 bases between the germline ends. CDR1 SGHNT and CDR2 YENEEA come from the germline V gene. DNA for the CDR3: TGTGCCAGCAGCTTAGAACGTCCTAGCAGCCAAGAGACCCAGTACTTC. Translated: CASSLERPSSQETQYF.

The rearrangement links TRBV29-1 to TRBJ2-4, with D tentatively TRBD2 (5 bases). The V end was cut by 7 bases, the J end by 6 bases, with 13 bases between. Germline loops: CDR1 SQVTM, CDR2 ANQGSEA. This CDR3 comprises 12 residues. The CDR3 DNA is TGCAGCGGATGCCTAGCCTTAAACATTCAGTACTTC. This gives the protein CSGCLALNIQYF.

Regarding this clone: A much larger clone differs from this one at a single base, so this may be a read error. The chain joins TRBV4-2 to TRBJ1-5, with D unclear. CDR1 is LGHNA, CDR2 YNFKEQ, per germline. The CDR3 contains 15 residues. V lost 1 base and J lost 0, with 7 bases in between. The DNA for the CDR3 is TGTGCCAGCAGCCAAGGGCCAGATAGCAATCAGCCCCAGCATTTT. It codes for CASSQGPDSNQPQHF.

The V gene is TRBV10-1, the J gene TRBJ1-4; tentative D call: TRBD1 (5 bases). V lost 2 bases, J lost 8 bases, and 12 bases lay in between. The germline V gene encodes CDR1 WNHNN and CDR2 SYGVQD (reference sequence). The CDR3 is 14 residues long. CDR3 residues: CASSEKQGSEKLFF. As DNA, the CDR3 is TGCGCCAGCAGTGAGAAGCAGGGCTCGGAAAAACTGTTTTTT.

The chain uses TRBV5-1 and TRBJ1-6, with D perhaps matching TRBD1 (6 bases). CDR3 length equals 16 residues. Germline V CDR1 and CDR2: SGHRS, YFSETQ. The V end was cut by 1 base, the J end by 10 bases, with 18 bases between. This CDR3 reads CASSLSAGEGRSPLHF. Here the CDR3 DNA reads TGCGCCAGCAGCTTGAGCGCAGGGGAGGGTAGGTCACCCCTCCACTTT.